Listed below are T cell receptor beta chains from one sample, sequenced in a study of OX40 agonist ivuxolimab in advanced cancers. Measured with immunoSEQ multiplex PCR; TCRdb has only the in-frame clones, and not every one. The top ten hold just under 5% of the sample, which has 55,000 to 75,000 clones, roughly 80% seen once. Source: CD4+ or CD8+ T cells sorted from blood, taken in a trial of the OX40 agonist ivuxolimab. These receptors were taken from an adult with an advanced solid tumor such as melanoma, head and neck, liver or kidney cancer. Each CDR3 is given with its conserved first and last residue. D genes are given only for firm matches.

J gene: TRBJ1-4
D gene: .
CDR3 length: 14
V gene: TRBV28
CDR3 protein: CASSFGQGREKLFF

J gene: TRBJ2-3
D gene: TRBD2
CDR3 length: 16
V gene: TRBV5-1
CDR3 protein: CASSSAGGPYTDTQYF

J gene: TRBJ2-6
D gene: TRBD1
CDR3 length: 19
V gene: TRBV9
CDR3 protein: CASSPRRGQGAGGANVLTF

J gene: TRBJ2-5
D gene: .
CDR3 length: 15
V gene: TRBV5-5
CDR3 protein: CASSNHLRGQETQYF

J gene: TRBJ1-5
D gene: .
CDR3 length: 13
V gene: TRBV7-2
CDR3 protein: CASSLTENQPQHF

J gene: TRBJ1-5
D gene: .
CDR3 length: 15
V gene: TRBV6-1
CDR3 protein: CASSESGYSNQPQHF

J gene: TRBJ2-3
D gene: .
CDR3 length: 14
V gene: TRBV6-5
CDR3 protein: CASSRVRSTDTQYF

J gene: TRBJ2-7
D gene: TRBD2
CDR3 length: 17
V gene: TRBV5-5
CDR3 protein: CASSPPLAGGFSYEQYF

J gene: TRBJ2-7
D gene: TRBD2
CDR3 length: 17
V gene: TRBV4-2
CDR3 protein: CASSQDLGLAVSYEQYF

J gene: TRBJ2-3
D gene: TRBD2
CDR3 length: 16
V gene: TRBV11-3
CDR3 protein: CASSQGLAGTEDTQYF

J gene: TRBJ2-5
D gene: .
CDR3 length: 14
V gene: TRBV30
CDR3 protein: CAWSGRDRQETQYF

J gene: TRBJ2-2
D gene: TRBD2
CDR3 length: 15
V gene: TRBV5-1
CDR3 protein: CASSLRLAGAGELFF

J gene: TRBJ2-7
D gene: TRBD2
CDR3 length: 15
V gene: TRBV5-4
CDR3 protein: CASSGGEVGWGEQYF

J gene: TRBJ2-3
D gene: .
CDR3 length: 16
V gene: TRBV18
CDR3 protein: CASSPPGQTFTDTQYF

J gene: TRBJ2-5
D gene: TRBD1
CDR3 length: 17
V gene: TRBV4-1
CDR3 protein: CASSPGPGTEFQETQYF

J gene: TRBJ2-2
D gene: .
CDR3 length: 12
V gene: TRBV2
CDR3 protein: CAMAAGAGELFF

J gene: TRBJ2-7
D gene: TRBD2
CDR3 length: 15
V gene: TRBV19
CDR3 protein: CASSITDDRGDEQYF

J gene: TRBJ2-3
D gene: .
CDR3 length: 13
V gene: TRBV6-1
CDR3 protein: CASTRNPTDTQYF

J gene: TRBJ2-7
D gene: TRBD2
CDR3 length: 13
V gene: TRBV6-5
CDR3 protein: CASTGAGTYEQYF

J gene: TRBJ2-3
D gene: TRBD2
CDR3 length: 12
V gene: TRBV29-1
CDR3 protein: CSVSGGTDTQYF

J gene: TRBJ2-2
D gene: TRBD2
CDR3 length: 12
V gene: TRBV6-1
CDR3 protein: CASRGGGGELFF

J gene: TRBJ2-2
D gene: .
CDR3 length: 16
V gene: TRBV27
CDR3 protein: CASSPVYGRSTGELFF

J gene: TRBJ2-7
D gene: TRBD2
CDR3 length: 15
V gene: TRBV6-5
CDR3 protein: CASSYSSGSSYEQYF

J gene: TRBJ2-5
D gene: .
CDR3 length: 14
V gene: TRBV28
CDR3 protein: CASSLLAIQETQYF

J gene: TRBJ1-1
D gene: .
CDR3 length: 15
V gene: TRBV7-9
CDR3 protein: CASSPPGRGNTEAFF

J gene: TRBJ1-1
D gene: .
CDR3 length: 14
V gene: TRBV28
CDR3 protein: CASSPPGGRGEAFF

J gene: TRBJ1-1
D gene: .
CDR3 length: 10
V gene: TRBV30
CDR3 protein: CACISFEAFF

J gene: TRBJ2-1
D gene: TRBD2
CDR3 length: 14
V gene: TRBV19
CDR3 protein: CASSILAGNNEQFF

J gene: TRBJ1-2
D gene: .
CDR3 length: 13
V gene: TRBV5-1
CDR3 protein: CASTEGERYGYTF

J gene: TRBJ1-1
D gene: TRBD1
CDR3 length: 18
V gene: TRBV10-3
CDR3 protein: CAINSPPGTGRGNTEAFF

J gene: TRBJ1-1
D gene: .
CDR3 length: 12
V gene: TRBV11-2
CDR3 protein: CASSFNGREAFF

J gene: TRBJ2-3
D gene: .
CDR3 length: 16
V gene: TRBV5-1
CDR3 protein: CASSLGDAVSTDTQYF

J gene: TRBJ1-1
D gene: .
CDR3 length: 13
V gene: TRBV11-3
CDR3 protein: CASSLKLGLEAFF

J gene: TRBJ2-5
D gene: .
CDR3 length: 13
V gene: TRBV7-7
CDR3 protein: CASTPNTQETQYF

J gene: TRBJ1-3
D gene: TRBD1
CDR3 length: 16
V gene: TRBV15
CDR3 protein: CATTQDRGRHGNTIYF

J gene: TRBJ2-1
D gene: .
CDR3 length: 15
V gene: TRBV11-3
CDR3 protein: CASSRRLGLYNEQFF

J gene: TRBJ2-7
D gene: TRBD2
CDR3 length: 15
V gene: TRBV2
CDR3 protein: CASRNGLAGSYEQYF

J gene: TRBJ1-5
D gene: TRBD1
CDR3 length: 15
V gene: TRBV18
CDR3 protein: CASSPGGQGYQPQHF

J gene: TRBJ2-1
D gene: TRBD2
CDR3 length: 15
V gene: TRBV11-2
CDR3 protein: CASSLTSGRGNEQFF

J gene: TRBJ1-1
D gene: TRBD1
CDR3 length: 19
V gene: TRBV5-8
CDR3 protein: CASSPRQGALGGINTEAFF

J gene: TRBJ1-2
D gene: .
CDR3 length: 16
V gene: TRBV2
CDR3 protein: CASSEAGGKANYGYTF

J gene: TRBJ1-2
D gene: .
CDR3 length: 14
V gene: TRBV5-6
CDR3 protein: CASSLVGPAYGYTF

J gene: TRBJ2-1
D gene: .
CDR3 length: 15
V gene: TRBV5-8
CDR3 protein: CASSLERNPRNEQFF

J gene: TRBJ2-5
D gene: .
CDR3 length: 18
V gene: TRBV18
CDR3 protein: CASSLLESLAQGGETQYF

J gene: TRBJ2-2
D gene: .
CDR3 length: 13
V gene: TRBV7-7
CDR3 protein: CASSRRGTGELFF

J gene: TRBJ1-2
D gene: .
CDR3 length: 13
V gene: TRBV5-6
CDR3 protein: CASSSTGTYGYTF

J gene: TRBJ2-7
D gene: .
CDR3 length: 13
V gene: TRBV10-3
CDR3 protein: CAISEVGSYEQYF

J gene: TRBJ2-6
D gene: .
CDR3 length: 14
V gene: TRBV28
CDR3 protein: CASKSPGRANVLTF

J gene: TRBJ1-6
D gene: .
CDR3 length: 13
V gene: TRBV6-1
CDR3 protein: CASSEGQLAPLHF

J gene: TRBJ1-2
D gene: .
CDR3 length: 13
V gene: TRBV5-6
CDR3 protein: CASSLTALSGYTF

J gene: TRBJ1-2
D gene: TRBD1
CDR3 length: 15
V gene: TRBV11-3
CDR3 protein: CASSSTGLANYGYTF

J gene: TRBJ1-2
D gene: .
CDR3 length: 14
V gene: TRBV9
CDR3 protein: CASSRQDPNYGYTF

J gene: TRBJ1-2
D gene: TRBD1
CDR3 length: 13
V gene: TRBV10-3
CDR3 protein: CAISEDRGGGYTF

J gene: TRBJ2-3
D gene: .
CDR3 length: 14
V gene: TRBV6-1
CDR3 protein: CASTLGGDTDTQYF